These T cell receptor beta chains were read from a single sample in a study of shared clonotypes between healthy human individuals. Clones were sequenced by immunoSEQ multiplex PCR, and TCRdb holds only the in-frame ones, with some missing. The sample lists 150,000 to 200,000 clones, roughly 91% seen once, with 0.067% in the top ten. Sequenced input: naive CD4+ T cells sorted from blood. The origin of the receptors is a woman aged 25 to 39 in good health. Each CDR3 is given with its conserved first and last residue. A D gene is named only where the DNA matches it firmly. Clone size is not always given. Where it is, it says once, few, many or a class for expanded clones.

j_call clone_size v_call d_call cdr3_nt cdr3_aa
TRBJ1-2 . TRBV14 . TGTGCCAGCAGCCAAGACCCCGGAGGGATTGGCTACACCTTC CASSQDPGGIGYTF
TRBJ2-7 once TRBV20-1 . TGCAGTGCCCAACCGCGGTACGAGCAGTACTTC CSAQPRYEQYF
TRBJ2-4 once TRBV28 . TGTGCCAGCAGTTCCCTGGGAGAATTAGCCAAAAACATTCAGTACTTC CASSSLGELAKNIQYF
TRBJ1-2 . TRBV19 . TGTGCCAGTAGTATAGACGGCCTTAACTATGGCTACACCTTC CASSIDGLNYGYTF
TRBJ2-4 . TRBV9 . TGTGCCAGCAGCGTAGGCTCCCGACGGGACATTCAGTACTTC CASSVGSRRDIQYF
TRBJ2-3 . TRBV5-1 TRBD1 TGCGCCAGCAGCTCAGGACAGGGGGGCTGGGATACGCAGTATTTT CASSSGQGGWDTQYF
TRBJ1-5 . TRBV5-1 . TGCGCCAGCAGCTCCGACGGGGGGAATCAGCCCCAGCATTTT CASSSDGGNQPQHF
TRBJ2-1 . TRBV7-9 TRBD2 TGTGCCAGCCCAGCCACTAGCGGGACGTTAAATGAGCAGTTCTTC CASPATSGTLNEQFF
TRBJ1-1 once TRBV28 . TGTGCCAGCAGTCCCGCGCAGGGAGTTGGAGCTTTCTTT CASSPAQGVGAFF
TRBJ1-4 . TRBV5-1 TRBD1 TGCGCCAGCAGCGAGGGACAGGGGTTTGAAAAACTGTTTTTT CASSEGQGFEKLFF
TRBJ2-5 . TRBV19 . TGTGCCAGTAGTTTCTCACAGACCCAAGAGACCCAGTACTTC CASSFSQTQETQYF